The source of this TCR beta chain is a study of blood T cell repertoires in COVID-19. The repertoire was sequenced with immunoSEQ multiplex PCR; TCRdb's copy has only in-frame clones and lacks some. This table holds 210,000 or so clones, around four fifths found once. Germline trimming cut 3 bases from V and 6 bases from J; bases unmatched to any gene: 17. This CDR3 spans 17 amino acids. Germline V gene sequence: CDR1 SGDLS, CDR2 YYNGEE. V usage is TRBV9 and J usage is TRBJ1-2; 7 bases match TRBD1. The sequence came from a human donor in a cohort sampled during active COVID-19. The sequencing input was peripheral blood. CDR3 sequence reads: CASSAALQGFVGNGYTF. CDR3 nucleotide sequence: TGTGCCAGCAGCGCTGCACTACAGGGGTTCGTAGGCAATGGCTACACCTTC.